This T cell receptor (beta chain) stems from a study of blood T cells in healthy people across ages. Regarding the study as a whole: Not knowing donor CMV status may have confounded expanded clonotype changes. Long-lived and aged donors differed, with more naive CD4+ cells and higher diversity in the long-lived.

A note on this clonotype: The antigen is undetermined.

Alongside a J-beta primer mix, a sample-barcoded 5' primer served in a second PCR lasting about 7 to 12 cycles. MiXCR, applied by TCRdb to the 5' RACE reads, yields one record per CDR3 protein. This sample has hundreds of thousands of distinct CDR3 sequences, with about 42% found just once. V dropped 6 bases and J dropped 4 bases, with 22 bases sitting between them. Looked up from germline, CDR1 is DFQATT and CDR2 is SNEGSKA (reference sequence). The CDR3 runs to 15 residues. The individuals who served as donors were healthy Caucasians living in Russia, aged roughly 6 to 100. Sequencing used blood. This receptor was identified in an older man in good health. The chain recombines TRBV20-1 with TRBJ2-7, with D maybe TRBD2 (7 bases). CDR3 sequence: CSAKRDGGLRYEQYF. The CDR3 DNA follows: TGCAGTGCCAAGCGGGATGGGGGCCTGAGGTACGAGCAGTACTTC.